These 27 T cell receptor beta chains came from one sample sequenced in a study of shared clonotypes between healthy human individuals. Clones were read by immunoSEQ multiplex PCR, and TCRdb kept only the in-frame ones, dropping some. In the table there are 2 million to 2.5 million clones, roughly 93% of which are singletons. Material: naive CD4+ T cells from PBMCs. Subset specified: CD45RA+ positively selected. The source of these receptors is a man aged 18 to 29 in good health. Some clones in this sample may be carry-over from other donors' samples.

This clone came up once. The chain joins TRBV27 to TRBJ2-2; D possibly corresponds to TRBD1 (6 bases). V lost 5 bases and J lost 2, with 21 bases in between. Germline V CDR1 and CDR2: MNHEY, SMNVEV (reference sequence). The CDR3 contains 18 residues. This CDR3 is CASSPRPGGEINTGELFF. CDR3 DNA sequence: TGTGCCAGCAGTCCCCGGCCTGGGGGCGAGATAAACACCGGGGAGCTGTTTTTT.

Notes on this clone: Different DNA sequences within this sample yield the same CDR3. The J gene is TRBJ1-3, the V gene TRBV11-2, with 9 positions matching TRBD1. CDR3 length: 16 amino acids. CDR1 SGHAT and CDR2 FQNNGV come from the germline V gene. Unmatched junction bases numbered 3, after V lost 3 bases and J lost 0 bases. CDR3 region: CASSFLQGASGNTIYF. CDR3 nucleotide sequence: TGTGCCAGCAGCTTTCTACAGGGGGCCTCTGGAAACACCATATATTTT.

The chain has TRBV4-2 and TRBJ2-7; possibly TRBD2 for D (5 bases). Germline values: CDR1 LGHNA, CDR2 YNFKEQ. This CDR3 contains 14 residues. V was shortened by 2 bases and J by 5 bases, with 13 bases between the two germline ends. The CDR3 region has the DNA TGTGCCAGCAGCCAATTCCGAGAGGGCGACGAGCAGTACTTC. Translating it yields CASSQFREGDEQYF.

The CDR3 nucleotides read TGCGCCAGCGGAACTCGTACCTACAATGAGCAGTTCTTC. Translating gives CASGTRTYNEQFF. The chain uses TRBV5-1 and TRBJ2-1; D remains unclear. The CDR3 covers 13 residues. V was shortened by 7 bases and J by 2 bases, with 10 bases between the two germline ends. Germline CDR1 SGHRS, CDR2 YFSETQ.

The chain combines TRBV7-3 with TRBJ1-1; 9 nucleotides agree with TRBD1. CDR1 is SGHTA, CDR2 FQGTGA, per germline. V was clipped by 5 bases and J by 5 bases; unmatched bases: 6. The CDR3 is made up of 14 amino acids. The CDR3 region has the DNA TGTGCCAGCAGCATACAGGGGGCAGGGACTGAAGCTTTCTTT. The encoded protein is CASSIQGAGTEAFF.

This chain links TRBV30 with TRBJ2-4; no definite D call. The germline gives CDR1 GTSNPN, CDR2 SVGIG (reference sequence). V dropped 4 bases and J dropped 0 bases, with 1 base sitting between them. The CDR3 is 11 amino acids. The chain's CDR3 is CAWTAKNIQYF. CDR3 sequence (DNA): TGTGCCTGGACAGCCAAAAACATTCAGTACTTC.

DNA of the CDR3: TGTGCCAGCCAGGAATTGAGGGAGCAGTTCTTC. This encodes CASQELREQFF. The chain uses TRBV11-2 and TRBJ2-1; D not certain. With 8 bases removed from V and 10 bases from J, the gap between germline ends came to 12 bases. The CDR3 loop spans 11 amino acids. Per germline, CDR1 SGHAT and CDR2 FQNNGV.

This chain joins TRBV28 and TRBJ1-3; unclear D gene. Germline V gene lookup returns CDR1 MDHEN and CDR2 SYDVKM. The V and J ends lost 4 bases and 4 bases respectively, with 14 bases between them. The CDR3 is made up of 15 amino acids. The CDR3 sequence is CASSSISRGGNTIYF. The DNA for the CDR3 is TGTGCCAGCAGTTCAATCTCCCGAGGGGGAAACACCATATATTTT. Complete variable domain (other parts from reference TRBV28 and TRBJ1-3): DVKVTQSSRYLVKRTGEKVFLECVQDMDHENMFWYRQDPGLGLRLIYFSYDVKMKEKGDIPEGYSVSREKKERFSLILESASTNQTSMYLCASSSISRGGNTIYFGEGSWLTVV.

This chain links TRBV11-2 with TRBJ2-5; D may be TRBD2 (6 bases). V was trimmed by 5 bases and J by 1 base, leaving 14 bases between them. The CDR3 has 15 amino acids. Germline V gene data show CDR1 as SGHAT and CDR2 as FQNNGV. The CDR3 sequence is CASSPVLARQETQYF. CDR3 coding DNA: TGTGCCAGCAGCCCCGTTCTAGCGCGCCAAGAGACCCAGTACTTC.

The chain carries TRBV7-2 and TRBJ2-7; no firm D call. Germline CDR1 SGHTA, CDR2 FQGNSA. V was trimmed by 3 bases and J by 3 bases, leaving 9 bases between them. There are 13 residues in the CDR3. The CDR3 DNA follows: TGTGCCAGCAGCTTTGCAGCTAGCTACGAGCAGTACTTC. This encodes CASSFAASYEQYF.

To note about this clone: Other nucleotide sequences in the sample specify the same CDR3. The chain employs TRBV7-3 and TRBJ1-1; the D gene is possibly TRBD1 (6 bases). Trimming stripped 3 bases from V and 2 bases from J, with 7 bases between. This CDR3 contains 13 residues. CDR1 SGHTA and CDR2 FQGTGA come from the germline V gene. CDR3 region: CASSFRGNTEAFF. In DNA, the CDR3 is TGTGCCAGCAGCTTCAGGGGAAACACTGAAGCTTTCTTT.

The chain is built from TRBV7-2 and TRBJ2-1; 7 bases agree with TRBD2. The CDR3 loop spans 15 amino acids. With 0 bases clipped from V and 7 bases from J, the junction kept 6 bases outside the gene matches. Looked up from germline, CDR1 is SGHTA and CDR2 is FQGNSA. CDR3 region: CASSLAGTTLNEQFF. The CDR3 coding sequence is TGTGCCAGCAGCTTAGCGGGGACTACTCTTAATGAGCAGTTCTTC.

This clone was seen only once. The rearrangement links TRBV28 to TRBJ1-4; 8 bases fit TRBD1. J gave up 1 base and V 7 bases, and 8 bases lay outside the gene matches. Germline CDR1 and CDR2: MDHEN and SYDVKM. The CDR3 is 16 residues long. CDR3 residues: CASTKDRARTNEKLFF. DNA for the CDR3: TGTGCCAGCACCAAGGACAGGGCCAGAACTAATGAAAAACTGTTTTTT.

The rearrangement joins TRBV5-4 to TRBJ2-1, with D possibly being TRBD2 (5 bases). The CDR3 has 15 residues. The germline gives CDR1 SGHNT, CDR2 YYREEE (reference sequence). Trimming removed 0 bases at V and 2 bases at J, with 9 bases between. CDR3 protein: CASSLVSGPYNEQFF. In DNA, the CDR3 is TGTGCCAGCAGCTTGGTCAGCGGCCCCTACAATGAGCAGTTCTTC.

This chain connects TRBV25-1 to TRBJ2-1; 9 nucleotides line up with TRBD2. The length of the CDR3 is 16 residues. The germline gives CDR1 MGHDK, CDR2 SYGVNS. V dropped 1 base and J dropped 5; count of bases not matched to a gene: 6. CDR3 nucleotides: TGTGCCAGCAGTGAATCGGGCGGGAGGGTCAACAATGAGCAGTTCTTC. Translation gives CASSESGGRVNNEQFF.

The chain is built from TRBV5-1 and TRBJ2-7; possibly TRBD2 for D (5 bases). Germline V CDR1 and CDR2: SGHRS, YFSETQ. CDR3 length: 14 amino acids. The germline V and J ends were trimmed by 5 bases and 3 bases, with 15 bases remaining between them. The CDR3 spells CASRREGLLYEQYF. In DNA, the CDR3 is TGCGCCAGCAGGAGAGAGGGCCTCCTCTACGAGCAGTACTTC.

In its sample, this clone was seen a few times. Other DNA sequences from this sample encode an identical CDR3 as well. This rearrangement joins TRBV19 to TRBJ1-5; tentative D call: TRBD1 (6 bases). V was pared by 6 bases and J by 0 bases, with 12 bases between. The germline CDR1 and CDR2 sequences are LNHDA and SQIVND (reference sequence). The CDR3 consists of 15 residues. The CDR3 protein is CASRATGYSNQPQHF. The CDR3 region has the DNA TGTGCCAGTAGGGCGACAGGTTATAGCAATCAGCCCCAGCATTTT.

The genes are TRBV18 and TRBJ2-7; no firm D call. The CDR3 spans 14 residues. CDR1 is KGHSH, CDR2 LQKENI, per germline. V dropped 3 bases and J dropped 5 bases, with 14 bases sitting between them. CDR3 bases: TGTGCCAGCTCACCTGCCGCCCTCCGCCACGAGCAGTACTTC. Encoded protein: CASSPAALRHEQYF.

This clone has a handful of counts. The J gene is TRBJ1-1, the V gene TRBV6-5, with D possibly matching TRBD1 (6 bases). The CDR3 is 14 residues long. Germline CDR1 reads MNHEY; CDR2 reads SVGAGI. Between the trimmed V and J ends, which lost 6 bases and 4 bases, there was a span of 15 bases. The CDR3 reads CASRRTALATEAFF. DNA for the CDR3: TGTGCCAGCAGGAGGACAGCATTGGCCACTGAAGCTTTCTTT.

Comments on this clone: The identical CDR3 is also encoded by other nucleotide sequences in the sample. In DNA, the CDR3 is TGTGCCAGCAGCTTAGGGGGCCACACAGATACGCAGTATTTT. Translation gives CASSLGGHTDTQYF. The chain joins TRBV7-3 to TRBJ2-3; D possibly corresponds to TRBD1 (6 bases). CDR3 length: 14 amino acids. Germline CDR1 and CDR2: SGHTA and FQGTGA. Trimming shortened V by 2 bases and J by 2 bases, and 8 bases separated the two germline ends.

J is TRBJ2-1 and V is TRBV9, with D uncertain. Germline CDR1 is SGDLS and CDR2 is YYNGEE. The CDR3 spans 16 residues. With 4 bases removed from V and 2 bases from J, the gap between germline ends came to 16 bases. CDR3 bases: TGTGCCAGCAGCTCAAGCCCAGACGTAACCTACAATGAGCAGTTCTTC. This encodes CASSSSPDVTYNEQFF.

The chain combines TRBV7-3 with TRBJ2-7, with 10 bases aligning to TRBD2. V lost 1 base and J lost 5; bases outside the gene matches: 5. Germline V CDR1 and CDR2: SGHTA, FQGTGA. The CDR3 is 15 amino acids. CDR3 DNA: TGTGCCAGCAGCTTAATAGGGACTAGCGTGAACGAGCAGTACTTC. Protein sequence: CASSLIGTSVNEQYF.

This clone was recorded a few times. The J gene is TRBJ1-2, the V gene TRBV13, with D unresolved. This CDR3 comprises 12 residues. Germline CDR1 reads PRHDT; CDR2 reads FYEKMQ (reference sequence). V dropped 1 base and J dropped 7 bases, with 7 bases sitting between them. In DNA, the CDR3 is TGTGCCAGCAGCTTAGTGAAGGGTGGCTACACCTTC. The encoded protein is CASSLVKGGYTF.

The CDR3: CASSKTAGGDGYTF. The CDR3 bases are TGTGCCAGCAGCAAAACGGCAGGGGGCGATGGCTACACCTTC. This chain connects TRBV21-1 to TRBJ1-2; the table calls TRBD1, which could not be checked here. TRBV21-1 is a listed pseudogene. CDR3 length: 14 amino acids.

V usage is TRBV19 and J usage is TRBJ1-4; 7 positions match TRBD1. The CDR3 has 16 amino acids. Germline loops: CDR1 LNHDA, CDR2 SQIVND (reference sequence). V shed 7 bases and J 4 bases; nucleotides not matched to a gene: 12. The CDR3 loop reads CASTQTRTGYNEKLFF. For the CDR3, the DNA is TGTGCCAGTACCCAAACTCGGACAGGATATAATGAAAAACTGTTTTTT. The full variable domain, in which reference TRBV19 and TRBJ1-4 provide the parts outside the CDR3, is DGGITQSPKYLFRKEGQNVTLSCEQNLNHDAMYWYRQDPGQGLRLIYYSQIVNDFQKGDIAEGYSVSREKKESFPLTVTSAQKNPTAFYLCASTQTRTGYNEKLFFGSGTQLSVL.

J is TRBJ2-7 and V is TRBV19; 11 bases map to TRBD2. Germline values: CDR1 LNHDA, CDR2 SQIVND (reference sequence). This CDR3 is 15 amino acids long. V dropped 5 bases and J dropped 6; count of bases not matched to a gene: 9. Here the CDR3 DNA reads TGTGCCAGTAGTCCGCGACTAGCGGGACGGGGCGAGCAGTACTTC. This gives the protein CASSPRLAGRGEQYF.

This clone was detected only a few times. V usage is TRBV5-6 and J usage is TRBJ1-2; D gene uncertain. Between the trimmed V and J ends, which lost 2 bases and 6 bases, there was a span of 8 bases. Germline CDR1 is SGHDT and CDR2 is YYEEEE. The CDR3 spans 12 residues. DNA of the CDR3: TGTGCCAGCAGCTTCTCGATTGATGGCTACACCTTC. Its protein product is CASSFSIDGYTF.